This T cell receptor (beta chain) is drawn from a study of patients and donors after allogeneic stem cell transplantation. This clonotype was observed a handful of times. TCRdb passed the RT-PCR reads through MiXCR, listing each CDR3 protein once. This sample has about 200,000 distinct CDR3 sequences, with 40% to 45% found just once. V dropped 5 bases and J dropped 3 bases, with 8 bases sitting between them. Germline V gives CDR1 SGHTA, CDR2 FQGTGA. CDR3 length: 13 residues. The sequencing input was blood, either unsorted or a sorted T cell fraction (not recorded which). The V and J genes are TRBV7-3 and TRBJ2-1; D remains unclear. The TCR comes from a human donor who was either an allogeneic HSCT recipient or a stem cell or donor lymphocyte infusion donor (not recorded which). It is not recorded whose cells these are; they may come from a transplant donor. The CDR3 here is CASSPPNYNEQFF. The CDR3 DNA sequence: TGTGCCAGCAGCCCCCCGAACTACAATGAGCAGTTCTTC.